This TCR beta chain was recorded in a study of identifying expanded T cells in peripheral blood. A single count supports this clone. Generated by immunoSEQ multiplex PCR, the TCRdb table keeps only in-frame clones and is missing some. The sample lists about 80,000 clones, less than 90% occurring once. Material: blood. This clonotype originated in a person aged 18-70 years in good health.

CDR3 loop: CASGTSGSSYEQYF. The CDR3 DNA sequence: TGTGCCAGCGGTACTAGCGGGAGCTCCTACGAGCAGTACTTC. V usage is TRBV5-6 and J usage is TRBJ2-7; 11 nucleotides agree with TRBD2. The junction had 3 bases not matched to a gene; V was cut back by 7 bases and J by 0 bases. The CDR3 has 14 residues. Germline V gene sequence: CDR1 SGHDT, CDR2 YYEEEE.